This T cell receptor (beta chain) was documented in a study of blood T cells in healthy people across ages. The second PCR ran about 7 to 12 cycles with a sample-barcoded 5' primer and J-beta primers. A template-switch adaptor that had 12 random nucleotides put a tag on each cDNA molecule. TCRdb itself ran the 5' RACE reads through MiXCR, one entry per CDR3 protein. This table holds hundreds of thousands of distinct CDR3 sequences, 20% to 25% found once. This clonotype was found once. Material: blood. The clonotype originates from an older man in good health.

The CDR3 reads CSARVGTGESFEKLFF. CDR3 bases: TGCAGTGCTAGAGTTGGGACAGGGGAGTCCTTTGAAAAACTGTTTTTT. This chain uses TRBV20-1 with TRBJ1-4, with TRBD1 identical over 10 bases. CDR1 is DFQATT, CDR2 SNEGSKA, per germline (reference sequence). The ends lost 1 base at V and 7 bases at J; junction bases unmatched: 9. The length of the CDR3 is 16 residues.